The rows below give T cell receptor beta chains drawn from one sample of a study of blood T cells in healthy people across ages. TCRdb reprocessed the 5' RACE reads via MiXCR and lists one record per CDR3 protein. The data contain some 1,000,000 distinct CDR3 sequences, approximately 25% of them singletons. This same sample was also part of a study on T cells of mothers and their children.

The sequenced sample was blood. The receptors shown here come from a girl aged 2 to 9 in good health. Both conserved end residues are part of each CDR3. A clone size is listed for some rows: how often the clone was seen (once, few, many), or a class if it is expanded.

v_gene: TRBV3-1
j_gene: TRBJ1-1
abundance: NA
CDR3aa: CASSPRGEGDTEAFF

v_gene: TRBV11-3
j_gene: TRBJ2-7
abundance: few
CDR3aa: CASSGQTVLGEQYF

v_gene: TRBV12-5
j_gene: TRBJ2-3
abundance: few
CDR3aa: CASGLVWDYESTDTQYF

v_gene: TRBV12-3/TRBV12-4
j_gene: TRBJ1-3
abundance: NA
CDR3aa: CASRLTTPGNTIYF

v_gene: TRBV5-6
j_gene: TRBJ2-1
abundance: many
CDR3aa: CASSLLSSYNEQFF

v_gene: TRBV10-3
j_gene: TRBJ2-7
abundance: NA
CDR3aa: CAISDPNEQYF

v_gene: TRBV12-3/TRBV12-4
j_gene: TRBJ2-5
abundance: NA
CDR3aa: CASSLARETRYF

v_gene: TRBV7-2
j_gene: TRBJ2-7
abundance: NA
CDR3aa: CASTTGGPTYEQYF

v_gene: TRBV11-2
j_gene: TRBJ2-3
abundance: few
CDR3aa: CASSLGQGTTQYF

v_gene: TRBV29-1
j_gene: TRBJ2-1
abundance: many
CDR3aa: CSVVGNEQFF

v_gene: TRBV11-2
j_gene: NA
abundance: few
CDR3aa: CASSPRTDYYEQYF

v_gene: TRBV5-1
j_gene: TRBJ2-5
abundance: few
CDR3aa: CASSPRTSAYQEAQYF

v_gene: TRBV3-1
j_gene: TRBJ1-1
abundance: NA
CDR3aa: CASSQDMAGGPLNTEAFF

v_gene: TRBV28
j_gene: TRBJ2-5
abundance: NA
CDR3aa: CASRRTPYQETQYF

v_gene: TRBV29-1
j_gene: TRBJ2-4
abundance: few
CDR3aa: CSVEEGDSAKNIQYF

v_gene: TRBV15
j_gene: TRBJ2-1
abundance: few
CDR3aa: CATSREKRGEEQFF

v_gene: TRBV4-1
j_gene: TRBJ1-2
abundance: few
CDR3aa: CASSPQGGPNYGYTF

v_gene: TRBV5-4
j_gene: TRBJ2-7
abundance: once
CDR3aa: CASSPDPDRVHEQYF

v_gene: TRBV29-1
j_gene: TRBJ2-5
abundance: few
CDR3aa: CSVGRAGIGETQYF

v_gene: TRBV7-9
j_gene: TRBJ2-7
abundance: NA
CDR3aa: CASSAHPYEQYF

v_gene: TRBV12-3/TRBV12-4
j_gene: TRBJ1-4
abundance: NA
CDR3aa: CASRTSFGKLFF

v_gene: TRBV19
j_gene: TRBJ2-1
abundance: NA
CDR3aa: CASRRTDGNNEQFF

v_gene: TRBV29-1
j_gene: TRBJ1-4
abundance: NA
CDR3aa: CSGQGANEKLFF

v_gene: TRBV7-2
j_gene: TRBJ2-5
abundance: NA
CDR3aa: CASSLGVAGEEETQYF

v_gene: TRBV20-1
j_gene: TRBJ1-2
abundance: few
CDR3aa: CSAPHQGGYTF

v_gene: TRBV7-3
j_gene: TRBJ2-5
abundance: NA
CDR3aa: CASSFTPSETQYF

v_gene: TRBV7-2
j_gene: TRBJ1-5
abundance: NA
CDR3aa: CASSGTDRGRGQPQHF

v_gene: TRBV7-2
j_gene: TRBJ2-3
abundance: NA
CDR3aa: CASSGLAGYTDTQYF

v_gene: TRBV4-1
j_gene: TRBJ2-5
abundance: few
CDR3aa: CASSQRIGQTAQYF

v_gene: TRBV2
j_gene: TRBJ2-1
abundance: few
CDR3aa: CASKGGKDEQFF

v_gene: TRBV6-2/TRBV6-3
j_gene: NA
abundance: few
CDR3aa: CASSRGPSGEQYF

v_gene: TRBV6-6
j_gene: TRBJ1-3
abundance: NA
CDR3aa: CASSDREQGKITIYF

v_gene: TRBV14
j_gene: TRBJ2-1
abundance: few
CDR3aa: CASSQGVWWGTANDEQFF

v_gene: TRBV6-2/TRBV6-3
j_gene: TRBJ2-3
abundance: few
CDR3aa: CASSQLAGGRISTDTQYF

v_gene: TRBV9
j_gene: TRBJ2-1
abundance: few
CDR3aa: CASSVGVSGAPEQFF

v_gene: TRBV29-1
j_gene: TRBJ2-7
abundance: NA
CDR3aa: CSVERDSGEQYF

v_gene: TRBV20-1
j_gene: TRBJ2-5
abundance: few
CDR3aa: CSASIRLADKETQYF

v_gene: TRBV20-1
j_gene: TRBJ1-1
abundance: NA
CDR3aa: CSAPGGTEAFF

v_gene: TRBV20-1
j_gene: TRBJ2-3
abundance: NA
CDR3aa: CSARDLVAASTDTQYF

v_gene: TRBV10-3
j_gene: TRBJ1-1
abundance: few
CDR3aa: CAITPDLEGTEAFF

v_gene: TRBV10-3
j_gene: TRBJ1-4
abundance: NA
CDR3aa: CAISESARSLFF

v_gene: TRBV4-3
j_gene: TRBJ2-1
abundance: NA
CDR3aa: CASSQDYAGAYNEQFF

v_gene: TRBV4-3
j_gene: TRBJ2-4
abundance: few
CDR3aa: CASSQDRSGGNIQYF

v_gene: TRBV20-1
j_gene: TRBJ2-3
abundance: NA
CDR3aa: CSANSGTSYNTDTQYF

v_gene: TRBV6-5
j_gene: TRBJ2-7
abundance: few
CDR3aa: CASSYSVDTMSYEQYF

v_gene: TRBV6-1
j_gene: TRBJ2-1
abundance: few
CDR3aa: CASSEESRIVNEQFF

v_gene: TRBV7-7
j_gene: NA
abundance: NA
CDR3aa: CASSSLAAVTYEQYF

v_gene: TRBV27
j_gene: TRBJ2-7
abundance: NA
CDR3aa: CASSLLLGNEQYF

v_gene: TRBV6-2/TRBV6-3
j_gene: NA
abundance: NA
CDR3aa: CASSLAGDRYEQYF

v_gene: TRBV9
j_gene: TRBJ2-3
abundance: few
CDR3aa: CASSVRDRGTDTQYF